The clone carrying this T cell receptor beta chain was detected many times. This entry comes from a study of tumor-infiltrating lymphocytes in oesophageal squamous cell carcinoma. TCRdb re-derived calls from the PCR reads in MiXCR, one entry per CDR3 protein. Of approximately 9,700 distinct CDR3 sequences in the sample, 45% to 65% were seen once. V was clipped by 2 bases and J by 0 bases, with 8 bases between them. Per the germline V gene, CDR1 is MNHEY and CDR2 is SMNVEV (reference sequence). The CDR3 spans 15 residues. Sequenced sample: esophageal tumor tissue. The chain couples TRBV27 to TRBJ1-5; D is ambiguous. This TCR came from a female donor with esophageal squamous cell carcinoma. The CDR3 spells CASSLVRDSNQPQHF. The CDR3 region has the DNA TGTGCCAGCAGTTTAGTTAGGGATAGCAATCAGCCCCAGCATTTT.